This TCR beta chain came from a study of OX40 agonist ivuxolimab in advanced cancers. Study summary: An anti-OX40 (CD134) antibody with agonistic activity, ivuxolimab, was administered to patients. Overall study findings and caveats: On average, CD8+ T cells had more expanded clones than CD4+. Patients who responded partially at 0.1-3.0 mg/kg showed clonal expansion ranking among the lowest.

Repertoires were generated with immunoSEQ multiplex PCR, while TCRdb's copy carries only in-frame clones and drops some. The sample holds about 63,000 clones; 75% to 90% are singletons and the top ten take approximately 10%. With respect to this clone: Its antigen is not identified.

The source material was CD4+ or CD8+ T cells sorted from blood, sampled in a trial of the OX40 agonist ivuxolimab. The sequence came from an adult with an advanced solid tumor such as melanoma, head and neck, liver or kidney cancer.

CDR3 sequence reads: CAGKEDHIQETQYF. The CDR3 DNA reads as TGTGCCGGAAAAGAGGACCATATCCAAGAGACCCAGTACTTC. V and J are TRBV6-1 and TRBJ2-5; no clear D gene. The V end lost 11 bases, the J end lost 1 base, and 17 bases lay between the germline ends. CDR1 is MNHNS, CDR2 SASEGT, per germline. This CDR3 has 14 residues.